This T cell receptor (beta chain) originates from a study of blood T cell repertoires in COVID-19. Study details: In each case, the material was cDNA or gDNA derived from T cells, B-cell-depleted T cells, or PBMCs.

The authors' processing: Estimation of nucleated cell counts was performed using reference gene primer amplification. Assay used: immunoSEQ multiplex PCR; TCRdb lists only in-frame clones, some missing. D and trimming come from the DNA, and the V and J calls and clone size come from that table. The sample records roughly 81,000 clones, around 82% being singletons. Trimming removed 1 base from V and 10 bases from J, with 16 bases in between. The germline CDR1 and CDR2 sequences are GTSNPN and SVGIG (reference sequence). The CDR3 extends over 14 amino acids. The chain couples TRBV30 to TRBJ1-4, with D perhaps TRBD1 (6 bases). The source material was peripheral blood. This sequence was found in an elderly man with active or convalescent COVID-19. This CDR3 is CAWSDRVDRGKLFF. The CDR3 DNA reads as TGTGCCTGGAGTGACAGGGTTGATAGGGGAAAACTGTTTTTT.